This T cell receptor beta chain was documented in a study of CD8+CD57+ T cells in acquired aplastic anemia. On the study more broadly: On average, sorted CD4+ and CD8+ cells gave approximately 3.5 ug of DNA.

The template used for profiling TCR beta VDJ and CDR3 was genomic DNA. Each CDR3 protein is one row after TCRdb ran MiXCR on the reads. This sample has over 150,000 distinct CDR3 sequences, with 71% found just once. Patients who underwent sequencing had shown CD8+CD57+ cell expansion by flow cytometry. To note about this clonotype: The antigen remains unidentified.

Overall study results and limits: In common between the patients and the controls were twenty-nine CD8+ CDR3 sequences.

The CDR3 spans 15 residues. Germline V gene lookup returns CDR1 DFQATT and CDR2 SNEGSKA (reference sequence). Trimming took off 6 bases at V and 1 base at J, with 18 bases between the two ends. The receptor's source is a human donor with aplastic anemia. The sequenced material came from sorted CD4+, CD8+, or CD8+CD57+ T cells (not recorded which) from PBMCs. This sequence joins TRBV20-1 and TRBJ1-1; possibly TRBD1 for D (6 bases). The CDR3: CSAPPRTGQNTEAFF. The CDR3 bases are TGCAGTGCCCCGCCTCGAACGGGACAGAACACTGAAGCTTTCTTT.